This TCR beta chain was sequenced for a study of cytomegalovirus exposure and HLA in healthy donors. For this clone: Its target is not known.

This CDR3 region has 15 residues. V shed 1 base and J shed 0 bases, with 7 bases lying between them. Germline V gene sequence: CDR1 SEHNR, CDR2 FQNEAQ (reference sequence). PCR involved 60 Vbeta and 13 Jbeta primers. Clones were read by immunoSEQ multiplex PCR, and TCRdb kept only the in-frame ones, dropping some. The table lists over 100,000 clones. Findings of the study overall: A few CMV-associated chains proved CMV antigen-specific in vitro. There were some V segments, including TRBV6-2 and TRBV6-3, excluded as indistinguishable. The later analysis indicated that the majority of CMV-associated TCR beta chains appeared HLA-restricted. Previous analysis showed most TCR beta V segments were productive about 90% or about 30% of the time.

The V gene is TRBV7-9, the J gene TRBJ1-5; no definite D call. Sequencing used PBMCs. This clonotype originated in a young man in good health and CMV-seronegative. CDR3 DNA: TGTGCCAGCAGCTTAGGAGCTTATAGCAATCAGCCCCAGCATTTT. This gives the protein CASSLGAYSNQPQHF.